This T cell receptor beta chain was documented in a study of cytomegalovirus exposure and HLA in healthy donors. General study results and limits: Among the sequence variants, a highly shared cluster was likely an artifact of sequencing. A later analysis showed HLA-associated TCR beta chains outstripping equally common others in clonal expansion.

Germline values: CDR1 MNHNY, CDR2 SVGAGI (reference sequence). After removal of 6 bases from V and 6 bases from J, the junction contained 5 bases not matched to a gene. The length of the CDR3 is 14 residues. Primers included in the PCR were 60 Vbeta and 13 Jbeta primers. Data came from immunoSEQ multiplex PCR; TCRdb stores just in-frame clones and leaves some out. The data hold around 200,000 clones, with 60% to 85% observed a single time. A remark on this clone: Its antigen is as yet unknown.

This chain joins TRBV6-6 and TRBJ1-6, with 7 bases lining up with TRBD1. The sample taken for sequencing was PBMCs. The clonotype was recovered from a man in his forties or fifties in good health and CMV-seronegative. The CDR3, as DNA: TGTGCCAGCAGGGGGGACAGTCCTAATTCACCCCTCCACTTT. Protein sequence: CASRGDSPNSPLHF.